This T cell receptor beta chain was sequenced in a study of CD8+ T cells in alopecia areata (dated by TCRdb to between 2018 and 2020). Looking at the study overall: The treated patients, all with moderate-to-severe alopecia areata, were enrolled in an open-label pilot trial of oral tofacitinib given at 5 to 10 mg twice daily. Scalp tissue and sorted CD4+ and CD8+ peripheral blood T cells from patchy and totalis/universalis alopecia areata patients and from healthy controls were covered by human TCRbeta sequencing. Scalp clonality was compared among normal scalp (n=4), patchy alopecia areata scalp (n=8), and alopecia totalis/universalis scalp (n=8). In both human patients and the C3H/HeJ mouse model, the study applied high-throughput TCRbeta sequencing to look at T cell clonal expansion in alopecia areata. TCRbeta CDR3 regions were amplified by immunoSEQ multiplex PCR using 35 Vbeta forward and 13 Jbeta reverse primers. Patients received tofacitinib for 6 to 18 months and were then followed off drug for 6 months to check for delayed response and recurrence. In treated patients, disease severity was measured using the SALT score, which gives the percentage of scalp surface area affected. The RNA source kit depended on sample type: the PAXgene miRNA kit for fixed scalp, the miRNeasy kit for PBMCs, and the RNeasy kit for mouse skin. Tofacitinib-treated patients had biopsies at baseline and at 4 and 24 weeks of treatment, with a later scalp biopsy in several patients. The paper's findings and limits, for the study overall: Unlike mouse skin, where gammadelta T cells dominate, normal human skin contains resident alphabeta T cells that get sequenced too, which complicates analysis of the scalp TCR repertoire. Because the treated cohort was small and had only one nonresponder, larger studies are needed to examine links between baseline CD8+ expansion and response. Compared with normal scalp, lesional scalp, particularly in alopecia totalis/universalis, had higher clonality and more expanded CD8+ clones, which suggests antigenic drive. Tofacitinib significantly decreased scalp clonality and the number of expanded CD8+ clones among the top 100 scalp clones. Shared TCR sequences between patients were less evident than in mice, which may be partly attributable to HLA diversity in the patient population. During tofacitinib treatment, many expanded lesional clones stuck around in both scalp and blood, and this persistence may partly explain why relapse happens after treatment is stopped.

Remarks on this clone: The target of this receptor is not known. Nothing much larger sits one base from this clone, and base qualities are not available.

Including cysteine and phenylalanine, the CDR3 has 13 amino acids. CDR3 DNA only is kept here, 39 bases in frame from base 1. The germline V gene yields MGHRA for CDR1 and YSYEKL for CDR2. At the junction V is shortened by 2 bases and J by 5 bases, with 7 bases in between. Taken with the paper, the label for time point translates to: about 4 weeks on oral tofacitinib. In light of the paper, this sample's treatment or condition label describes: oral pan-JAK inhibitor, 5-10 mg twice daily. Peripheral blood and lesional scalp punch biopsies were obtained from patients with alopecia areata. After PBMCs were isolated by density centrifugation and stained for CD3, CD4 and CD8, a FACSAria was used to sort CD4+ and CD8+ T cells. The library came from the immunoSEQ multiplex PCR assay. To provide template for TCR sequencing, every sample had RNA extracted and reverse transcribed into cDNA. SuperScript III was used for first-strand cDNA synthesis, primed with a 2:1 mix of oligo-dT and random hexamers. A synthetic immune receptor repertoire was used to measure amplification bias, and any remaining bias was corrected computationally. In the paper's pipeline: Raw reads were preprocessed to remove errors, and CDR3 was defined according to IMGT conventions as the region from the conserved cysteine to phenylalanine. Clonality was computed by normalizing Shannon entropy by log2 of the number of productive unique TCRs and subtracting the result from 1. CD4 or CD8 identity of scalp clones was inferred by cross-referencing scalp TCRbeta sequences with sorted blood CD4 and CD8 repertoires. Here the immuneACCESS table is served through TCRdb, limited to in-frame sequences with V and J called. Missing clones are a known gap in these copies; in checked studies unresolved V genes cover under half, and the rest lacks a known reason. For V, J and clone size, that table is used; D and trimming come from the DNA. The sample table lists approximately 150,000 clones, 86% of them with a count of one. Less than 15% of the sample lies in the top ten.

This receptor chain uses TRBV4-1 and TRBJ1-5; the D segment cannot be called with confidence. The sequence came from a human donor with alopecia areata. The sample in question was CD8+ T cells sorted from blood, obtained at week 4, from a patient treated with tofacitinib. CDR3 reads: CASSQLTDQPQHF. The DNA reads TGCGCCAGCAGCCAATTGACGGATCAGCCCCAGCATTTT.